Included here is one T cell receptor beta chain sequence, with context. What it binds is unknown. These data come from a study of cytomegalovirus exposure and HLA in healthy donors. The primer mix had 60 Vbeta and 13 Jbeta primers. The protocol was immunoSEQ multiplex PCR, while the TCRdb copy is restricted to in-frame clones and leaves out a portion. The table records roughly 120,000 clones, around 80% of them present only once. The study's findings and limits: Cytomegalovirus-associated TCR beta chains were listed, numbering over 150. In a later analysis, productive TCRs from donors in an Asian-associated ancestry cluster reportedly carried fewer N-insertions than the cohort mean. From TCR beta sequences, most subjects' HLA-A and HLA-B alleles were reportedly predicted accurately. Roughly uniform sequencing depth across donors was assumed, possibly incorrectly.

V lost 5 bases, J lost 3 bases, and 16 bases lay in between. Germline values: CDR1 SGHAT, CDR2 FQNNGV. This CDR3 spans 16 amino acids. Sequenced sample: PBMCs. This chain links TRBV11-2 with TRBJ1-4, with D tentatively TRBD1 (5 bases). This clonotype originated in a man younger than 40 in good health and CMV-seropositive. The CDR3 region is CASSPQGRGSNEKLFF. CDR3 coding DNA: TGTGCCAGCAGCCCCCAAGGGCGGGGGTCTAATGAAAAACTGTTTTTT.